This T cell receptor beta chain was sequenced in a study of OX40 agonist ivuxolimab in advanced cancers. Study context: Patients got intravenous ivuxolimab at 0.01 to 10 mg/kg every 2 weeks.

Drawing of blood for sampling happened at baseline, at cycle 4 day 1, and at cycle 7 day 1. Sequencing used immunoSEQ multiplex PCR; TCRdb keeps in-frame clones, though not all of them. The sample consists of more than 80,000 clones, around nine tenths of them appearing once. Regarding the study as a whole: By week 6 at 0.1 to 3.0 mg/kg, blood CD4+ and CD8+ T cells had expanded clonally. Normalized expansion of T-cell clones was also low for some nonresponders.

Concerning this clone: Its antigen is currently unknown.

Trimming took 4 bases from V and 4 from J, leaving 14 bases between them. This CDR3 is 14 amino acids long. Germline-derived CDR1 and CDR2 are SGHTS and YDEGEE. This TCR derives from an adult with an advanced solid tumor such as melanoma, head and neck, liver or kidney cancer. Sample: CD4+ or CD8+ T cells sorted from blood, taken in a trial of the OX40 agonist ivuxolimab. This rearrangement joins TRBV5-8 to TRBJ1-2; the D is unclear. In nucleotides, the CDR3 is TGTGCCAGCAGCGGGAATCGTGGCATCTATGGCTACACCTTC. Protein product: CASSGNRGIYGYTF.